What follows are 26 T cell receptor beta chains derived from one specimen sequenced in a study of metastatic and nonmetastatic thyroid tumors (dated by TCRdb to 2020 to 2022). Before undergoing thyroid surgery, none of the patients had been given any kind of treatment. Library preparation employed PCR. This sample was sequenced with an Illumina HiSeq 4000. TCRdb trimmed the raw reads at Q25, called clones with MiXCR and kept productive beta chains. Here the sample has under 20,000 clones; less than 30% occur a single time. The ten largest clones represent roughly 24% of the sample. Sequenced: tumor tissue. These receptors were obtained from a male donor with papillary thyroid cancer or a benign thyroid nodule (not recorded which). Some clones in this sample may be carry-over from other donors' samples.

The chain employs TRBV6-1 and TRBJ1-1; 7 bases match TRBD1. With V trimmed by 10 bases and J by 4 bases, 9 bases remained unmatched. From germline, CDR1 is MNHNS and CDR2 SASEGT. There are 13 residues in the CDR3. CDR3 sequence (DNA): TGTGCCATCAGGGGGGACAGAATCACTGAAGCTTTCTTT. Translating gives CAIRGDRITEAFF.

J is TRBJ2-5 and V is TRBV6-1; TRBD1 aligns across 8 bases. CDR3 length equals 13 residues. From germline, CDR1 is MNHNS and CDR2 SASEGT. Unmatched junction bases numbered 4, after V lost 6 bases and J lost 4 bases. The CDR3 reads CASSQGAGETQYF. In DNA form, the CDR3 reads TGTGCCAGCAGCCAGGGGGCGGGAGAGACCCAGTACTTC.

This clone was recorded at least ten times. A clone one base away is much larger, so this may be a read error. The chain couples TRBV5-1 to TRBJ1-2, with D possibly TRBD1 on 6 matching bases. From germline, CDR1 is SGHRS and CDR2 YFSETQ. The CDR3 loop spans 16 amino acids. Trimming left V 0 bases short and J 7 bases short, with 19 bases between. The CDR3 DNA sequence: TGCGCCAGCAGCTTGGTCGGAACAGGGTCCCTTGGTGGCTACACCTTC. It is translated as CASSLVGTGSLGGYTF.

This clone came up many times. The chain employs TRBV18 and TRBJ2-1, with 8 bases matching TRBD2. Germline V gene data show CDR1 as KGHSH and CDR2 as LQKENI. The CDR3 consists of 15 residues. The trim removed 6 bases at V and 6 bases at J, leaving 10 bases unmatched. CDR3 nucleotide sequence: TGTGCCAGCTCTTCCGGGACTAGGGACGGCAATGAGCAGTTCTTC. Its translation is CASSSGTRDGNEQFF.

This chain connects TRBV6-7 to TRBJ2-5, with D perhaps TRBD1 or TRBD2 (5 bases each). TRBV6-7 is assigned to the ORF class and has an uncertain function. The CDR3 contains 16 residues. The V end was cut by 7 bases, the J end by 2 bases, with 20 bases between. Here the CDR3 reads CASIGRWRQGQETQYF. The CDR3 DNA is TGTGCCAGCATCGGACGGTGGAGGCAGGGTCAAGAGACCCAGTACTTC.

In this sample, this clone turned up many times. The chain links TRBV5-1 to TRBJ2-1; D not resolved. Trimming took 4 bases from V and 0 from J, leaving 14 bases between them. CDR3 length: 16 amino acids. CDR1 and CDR2 from the germline V gene are SGHRS and YFSETQ. CDR3 sequence: CASSTLSEGSYNEQFF. DNA of the CDR3: TGCGCCAGCAGCACCCTCTCCGAAGGCTCCTACAATGAGCAGTTCTTC.

The rearrangement joins TRBV7-2 to TRBJ2-5; D possibly corresponds to TRBD1 (5 bases). CDR1 SGHTA and CDR2 FQGNSA come from the germline V gene. The V end lost 10 bases, the J end lost 5 bases, and 20 bases lay between the germline ends. This CDR3 spans 14 amino acids. CDR3 sequence reads: CAIIIRGLGETQYF. CDR3 nucleotide sequence: TGTGCCATCATCATAAGGGGTTTAGGGGAGACCCAGTACTTC.

On this clone itself: Since no conserved phenylalanine or tryptophan closes the CDR3, a read error is the likely cause. The chain has TRBV27 and TRBJ1-2; D gene ambiguous. CDR1 is MNHEY and CDR2 is SMNVEV in the germline V gene (reference sequence). The length of the CDR3 is 14 residues. The germline V and J ends were trimmed by 7 bases and 0 bases, with 12 bases remaining between them. CDR3 coding DNA: TGTGCCAGCACTTTGTGGCAGTCTAACTATGGCTACACCCTC. Its translation is CASTLWQSNYGYTL.

The chain joins TRBV20-1 to TRBJ2-5, with D maybe TRBD1 (6 bases). CDR1 is DFQATT, CDR2 SNEGSKA, per germline (reference sequence). The CDR3 runs to 15 residues. As DNA, the CDR3 is TGCATTTCTAGAGATCTCAGACAGGCCCAAGAGACCCAGTACTTC. Encoded protein: CISRDLRQAQETQYF.

V gene TRBV20-1 combines with J gene TRBJ1-5; 7 bases match TRBD1. The CDR3 has 14 residues. V lost 4 bases, J lost 5 bases, and 8 bases stayed unmatched. Germline CDR1 and CDR2: DFQATT and SNEGSKA (reference sequence). CDR3 in DNA: TGCAGTGCTACGGACAGGAATGGTGATCAGCCCCAGCATTTT. The encoded protein is CSATDRNGDQPQHF.

The chain carries TRBV5-1 and TRBJ2-7; D is uncertain. This CDR3 comprises 14 residues. Germline V CDR1 and CDR2: SGHRS, YFSETQ. V was pared by 3 bases and J by 2 bases, with 12 bases between. The CDR3 DNA follows: TGCGCCAGCAGCTCAAGGGTGGCGACCTACGAGCAGTACTTC. Protein sequence: CASSSRVATYEQYF. The complete variable domain, with remaining parts taken from reference TRBV5-1 and TRBJ2-7, reads KAGVTQTPRYLIKTRGQQVTLSCSPISGHRSVSWYQQTPGQGLQFLFEYFSETQRNKGNFPGRFSGRQFSNSRSEMNVSTLELGDSALYLCASSSRVATYEQYFGPGTRLTVT.

This clone has more than one count but fewer than ten. J is TRBJ2-2 and V is TRBV28, with TRBD1 matching 8 bases. V lost 5 bases to trimming and J lost 0 bases; unmatched junction nucleotides: 5. Germline V gene sequence: CDR1 MDHEN, CDR2 SYDVKM. The CDR3 has 16 amino acids. The chain's CDR3 is CASSHPGQANTGELFF. In DNA, the CDR3 is TGTGCCAGCAGTCATCCGGGACAGGCGAACACCGGGGAGCTGTTTTTT.

The V call is TRBV2, the J call TRBJ2-3; TRBD1 is a possible D gene (5 bases). There are 13 residues in the CDR3. Germline CDR1 SNHLY, CDR2 FYNNEI. V lost 8 bases and J 2 bases, leaving 11 bases between the germline ends. The DNA of the CDR3 is TGTGCCAGCGGGGCGACAGTCACAGATACGCAGTATTTT. Translation gives CASGATVTDTQYF.

The chain has TRBV7-8 and TRBJ2-7, with unresolved D. Germline-derived CDR1 and CDR2 are SGHVS and FQNEAQ. V dropped 3 bases and J dropped 5 bases, with 14 bases sitting between them. CDR3 length: 14 amino acids. The CDR3 DNA follows: TGTGCCAGCAGCTTTTTGGGGATGGGCAACGAGCAGTACTTC. It yields the protein CASSFLGMGNEQYF.

The sample holds a few counts of this clone. In DNA, the CDR3 is TGTGCCACCAGTACTCCCATGAGGAGACAGACCGGGGAGCTGTTTTTT. Amino acid sequence: CATSTPMRRQTGELFF. The chain joins TRBV24-1 to TRBJ2-2; D perhaps matches TRBD1 (5 bases). Germline CDR1 is KGHDR and CDR2 is SFDVKD. Trimming removed 6 bases from V and 5 bases from J, with 18 bases in between. The CDR3 is 16 residues long.

The chain has TRBV28 and TRBJ2-1; 11 bases are shared with TRBD2. The trim removed 6 bases at V and 12 bases at J, leaving 10 bases unmatched. CDR3 length equals 14 residues. Looked up from germline, CDR1 is MDHEN and CDR2 is SYDVKM. The CDR3 sequence is CASRRSSGGVGQFF. DNA of the CDR3: TGTGCCAGCAGGAGGAGTAGCGGGGGGGTTGGGCAGTTCTTC.

In its sample, this clone was seen a few times. V is TRBV6-1 and J is TRBJ2-7; D gene unclear. This CDR3 has 15 residues. Germline V gives CDR1 MNHNS, CDR2 SASEGT. Between the trimmed V and J ends, which lost 8 bases and 5 bases, there was a span of 22 bases. In nucleotides, the CDR3 is TGTGCCAGCTCCGTCGACACCCGAAAAGGAGACGAGCAGTACTTC. Amino acids: CASSVDTRKGDEQYF.

This clone has just a few counts. The rearrangement links TRBV11-2 to TRBJ1-1, with TRBD1 as a possible D gene (6 bases). V gave up 4 bases and J gave up 0 bases, with 12 bases separating them. This CDR3 contains 15 residues. Germline V CDR1 and CDR2: SGHAT, FQNNGV. The CDR3 DNA reads as TGTGCCAGCAGCTCGACTCAGGGGATGAACACTGAAGCTTTCTTT. Protein sequence: CASSSTQGMNTEAFF.

This clone was found many times. This chain uses TRBV7-2 with TRBJ1-4; D perhaps matches TRBD1 (5 bases). V was pared by 2 bases and J by 8 bases, with 15 bases between. From germline, CDR1 is SGHTA and CDR2 FQGNSA. CDR3 length: 15 amino acids. CDR3 DNA: TGTGCCAGCAGCTTAAGTCCCCAGGGTAGCGAAAAACTGTTTTTT. Translating it yields CASSLSPQGSEKLFF.

This chain connects TRBV2 to TRBJ2-7; TRBD1 agrees at 7 bases. V lost 10 bases, J lost 5 bases, and 8 bases stayed unmatched. Germline V gene sequence: CDR1 SNHLY, CDR2 FYNNEI. The CDR3 totals 12 residues. The CDR3 DNA follows: TGTGCCACTTCTTCCGGGACAGACGAGCAGTACTTC. Its protein product is CATSSGTDEQYF.

This clone was detected only a few times. The chain couples TRBV15 to TRBJ2-1, with D hard to call. CDR3 length equals 16 residues. With 1 base removed from V and 8 bases from J, the gap between germline ends came to 18 bases. Germline values: CDR1 LNHNV, CDR2 YYDKDF (reference sequence). CDR3 sequence reads: CATSRGRVAGLDEQFF. CDR3 DNA: TGTGCCACCAGCAGAGGAAGGGTAGCAGGTTTGGATGAGCAGTTCTTC.

The chain is built from TRBV7-8 and TRBJ2-7; 9 positions agree with TRBD2. Germline V gene lookup returns CDR1 SGHVS and CDR2 FQNEAQ. This CDR3 spans 16 amino acids. V shed 2 bases, J shed 1 base, and the junction held 6 bases outside the gene matches. CDR3 protein: CASSLRAGGFSYEQYF. The CDR3 DNA is TGTGCCAGCAGCTTACGAGCGGGAGGATTTTCCTACGAGCAGTACTTC. The variable domain in full, completed from reference TRBV7-8 and TRBJ2-7, reads GAGVSQSPRYKVAKRGQDVALRCDPISGHVSLFWYQQALGQGPEFLTYFQNEAQLDKSGLPSDRFFAERPEGSVSTLKIQRTQQEDSAVYLCASSLRAGGFSYEQYFGPGTRLTVT.

This chain connects TRBV20-1 to TRBJ2-6, with a possible D match to TRBD1 (6 bases). The CDR3 runs 15 residues. The V and J ends lost 4 bases and 3 bases respectively, with 13 bases between them. Per the germline V gene, CDR1 is DFQATT and CDR2 is SNEGSKA (reference sequence). The CDR3 loop is CSATQGLIGANVLTF. CDR3 DNA: TGCAGTGCTACACAGGGTTTAATTGGGGCCAACGTCCTGACTTTC.

This clone was found a few times. The chain is built from TRBV28 and TRBJ2-7; D remains ambiguous. This CDR3 is 14 amino acids long. Trimming took 8 bases from V and 0 from J, leaving 14 bases between them. The germline CDR1 and CDR2 sequences are MDHEN and SYDVKM. In DNA form, the CDR3 reads TGTGCCAGCGACTCCCCGGCAGACTCCTACGAGCAGTACTTC. This gives the protein CASDSPADSYEQYF.

The chain joins TRBV3-1 to TRBJ1-4; TRBD1 matches 9 bases. The V segment lost 4 bases and the J segment 1 base; nucleotides outside the gene matches: 4. The germline gives CDR1 LGHDT, CDR2 YNNKEL (reference sequence). The CDR3 runs 16 residues. The CDR3: CASSLSDRGTNEKLFF. The CDR3 DNA reads TGTGCCAGCAGCCTATCGGACAGGGGAACTAATGAAAAACTGTTTTTT. The full variable domain, completed using reference TRBV3-1 and TRBJ1-4, is DTAVSQTPKYLVTQMGNDKSIKCEQNLGHDTMYWYKQDSKKFLKIMFSYNNKELIINETVPNRFSPKSPDKAHLNLHINSLELGDSAVYFCASSLSDRGTNEKLFFGSGTQLSVL.

The chain joins TRBV4-1 to TRBJ2-1; D unresolved. V shed 0 bases and J shed 4 bases, with 1 base lying between them. The germline CDR1 and CDR2 sequences are MGHRA and YSYEKL. The CDR3 contains 12 residues. The CDR3 nucleotides are TGCGCCAGCAGCCAAGATTACAATGAGCAGTTCTTC. Its protein product is CASSQDYNEQFF.